This is a list of T cell receptor beta chains from one sample in a study of blood T cell repertoires in COVID-19. Produced via immunoSEQ multiplex PCR; TCRdb's table is partial and in-frame only. The repertoire holds around 130,000 clones, with approximately 80% as singletons. The specimen was peripheral blood. These receptors came from a man in his 70s with acute or convalescent COVID-19. Each CDR3 is given with its conserved first and last residue. D genes are given only for firm matches. The size entry is marked missing in some rows and otherwise reads once, few, many or a size class.

j_call: TRBJ2-1
cdr3_length: 18
d_call: TRBD2
v_call: TRBV7-2
clone_size: NA
cdr3_aa: CASSLGSSGGVSFDEQFF
cdr3_nt: TGTGCCAGCAGCTTAGGGAGTAGCGGGGGGGTTTCCTTCGATGAGCAGTTCTTC

j_call: TRBJ1-1
cdr3_length: 13
d_call: NA
v_call: TRBV11-2
clone_size: NA
cdr3_aa: CASSDRMNTEAFF
cdr3_nt: TGTGCCAGCAGCGACAGAATGAACACTGAAGCTTTCTTT

j_call: TRBJ1-1
cdr3_length: 16
d_call: NA
v_call: TRBV5-6
clone_size: NA
cdr3_aa: CASSWEGALTNTEAFF
cdr3_nt: TGTGCCAGCAGCTGGGAGGGCGCGCTGACTAACACTGAAGCTTTCTTT

j_call: TRBJ2-1
cdr3_length: 15
d_call: TRBD1
v_call: TRBV13
clone_size: NA
cdr3_aa: CASSSGQGRYNEQFF
cdr3_nt: TGTGCCAGCAGCTCGGGACAGGGGCGGTACAATGAGCAGTTCTTC

j_call: TRBJ1-6
cdr3_length: 17
d_call: NA
v_call: TRBV5-1
clone_size: NA
cdr3_aa: CASTRGGYGVYNSPLHF
cdr3_nt: TGCGCCAGCACCCGCGGCGGGTACGGGGTCTATAATTCACCCCTCCACTTT

j_call: TRBJ2-2
cdr3_length: 15
d_call: NA
v_call: TRBV6-5
clone_size: NA
cdr3_aa: CASRIAEMNTGELFF
cdr3_nt: TGTGCCAGCAGGATAGCGGAAATGAACACCGGGGAGCTGTTTTTT

j_call: TRBJ2-3
cdr3_length: 16
d_call: TRBD2
v_call: TRBV5-1
clone_size: NA
cdr3_aa: CASSLDSGGRADTQYF
cdr3_nt: TGCGCCAGCAGCTTGGATAGCGGGGGGCGGGCAGATACGCAGTATTTT

j_call: TRBJ1-1
cdr3_length: 13
d_call: NA
v_call: TRBV7-3
clone_size: NA
cdr3_aa: CASSLRMNTEAFF
cdr3_nt: TGTGCCAGCAGCCTGCGGATGAACACTGAAGCTTTCTTT

j_call: TRBJ2-5
cdr3_length: 16
d_call: NA
v_call: TRBV3-1/TRBV3-2
clone_size: NA
cdr3_aa: CASSPGGGGPRETQYF
cdr3_nt: TGTGCCAGCAGCCCAGGAGGGGGGGGGCCACGGGAGACCCAGTACTTC

j_call: TRBJ1-5
cdr3_length: 13
d_call: NA
v_call: TRBV6-5
clone_size: NA
cdr3_aa: CASRQGSNQPQHF
cdr3_nt: TGTGCCAGCAGACAGGGAAGCAATCAGCCCCAGCATTTT

j_call: TRBJ2-7
cdr3_length: 14
d_call: TRBD1
v_call: TRBV5-5
clone_size: few
cdr3_aa: CASSYRDREREQYF
cdr3_nt: TGTGCCAGCAGTTACCGGGACAGGGAGCGCGAGCAGTACTTC

j_call: TRBJ1-1
cdr3_length: 14
d_call: NA
v_call: TRBV27
clone_size: NA
cdr3_aa: CASSRLVMNTEAFF
cdr3_nt: TGTGCCAGCAGTCGGTTAGTTATGAACACTGAAGCTTTCTTT

j_call: TRBJ2-5
cdr3_length: 15
d_call: NA
v_call: TRBV5-1
clone_size: NA
cdr3_aa: CASSLVTAYQETQYF
cdr3_nt: TGCGCCAGCAGCTTGGTGACAGCGTACCAAGAGACCCAGTACTTC

j_call: TRBJ2-1
cdr3_length: 15
d_call: NA
v_call: TRBV19
clone_size: NA
cdr3_aa: CASSTWVGQYNEQFF
cdr3_nt: TGTGCCAGTAGTACGTGGGTGGGCCAATACAATGAGCAGTTCTTC

j_call: TRBJ2-7
cdr3_length: 13
d_call: NA
v_call: TRBV2
clone_size: few
cdr3_aa: CASSQTFRTEQYF
cdr3_nt: TGTGCCAGCAGTCAGACTTTCCGCACCGAGCAGTACTTC